A selection of T cell receptor beta chains follows, all from one sample in a study of CD4+ T cells in melanoma. Sequencing was performed with immunoSEQ multiplex PCR; in TCRdb, only in-frame clones are kept and a portion is missing. Of several thousand clones detected, around two thirds appear once; the ten largest clones hold roughly 20%. The material sequenced was cells from a culture (not recorded whether cultured in vitro). The origin of the receptors is a human donor with melanoma. Each CDR3 is given with its conserved first and last residue. A D gene is named only where the DNA matches it firmly. Where a row states a size, it is once, few, many or the class of an expanded clone; other rows omit it.

D,size,V,J,DNA,CDR3
TRBD2,-,TRBV5-1,TRBJ2-6,TGCGCCAGCAGCGAGGGCCGGGGGGCTGGGGCCAACGTCCTGACTTTC,CASSEGRGAGANVLTF
-,-,TRBV25-1,TRBJ2-7,TGTGCCAGCAGCCGCGATGGGGACTCCTACGAGCAGTACTTC,CASSRDGDSYEQYF
-,-,TRBV11-2,TRBJ2-1,TGTGCCAGCAGCTTAAACAGGGATCTCCGAGGGGAGCAGTTCTTC,CASSLNRDLRGEQFF
TRBD2,once,TRBV7-2,TRBJ2-2,TGTGCCAGCAGCTTATTAAGCGGGAGGAACACCGGGGAGCTGTTTTTT,CASSLLSGRNTGELFF
-,-,TRBV7-2,TRBJ2-5,TGTGCCAGCAGCTTAGGGGCGCAAAAAGAGACCCAGTACTTC,CASSLGAQKETQYF
-,-,TRBV27,TRBJ2-1,TGTGCCAGCAGTTGGTCAGCGTACAATGAGCAGTTCTTC,CASSWSAYNEQFF
-,-,TRBV29-1,TRBJ2-7,TGCAGCGTCGGAACCCGACGTACCGACGGTGAGCAGTACTTC,CSVGTRRTDGEQYF
-,-,TRBV2,TRBJ2-2,TGTGCCAGCAGGCCCCCTTTGACACTTAACACCGGGGAGCTGTTTTTT,CASRPPLTLNTGELFF
-,-,TRBV3-1/TRBV3-2,TRBJ1-1,TGTGCCAGCAGTACTCCTCACACTGAAGCTTTCTTT,CASSTPHTEAFF
-,-,TRBV11-2,TRBJ1-2,TGTGCCAGCAGCTTAGCCCCCCCCTATGGCTACACCTTC,CASSLAPPYGYTF
TRBD2,-,TRBV13,TRBJ2-1,TGTGCCAGCAGCTTAGCCGGACTAGCGGGGTACAATGAGCAGTTCTTC,CASSLAGLAGYNEQFF
-,few,TRBV7-9,TRBJ1-3,TGTGCCAGCAGCCCCAACAACAGGGTTTCCATATATTTT,CASSPNNRVSIYF
TRBD1,once,TRBV6-2/TRBV6-3,TRBJ1-1,TGTGCCAGCAGTACAACTTCGGGACAGGGAGCTTTCTTT,CASSTTSGQGAFF
-,few,TRBV18,TRBJ2-7,TGTGCCAGCTCACCAGGGGCGCGCTACGAGCAGTACTTC,CASSPGARYEQYF
-,few,TRBV20-1,TRBJ1-3,TGCAGTGCTCACACTGGAAACACCATATATTTT,CSAHTGNTIYF
-,few,TRBV11-2,TRBJ2-5,TGTGCCAGCAGTGGGGACGGGTACCAAGAGACCCAGTACTTC,CASSGDGYQETQYF
TRBD2,-,TRBV15,TRBJ2-1,TGTGCCACCAGCCGGGGGTCGAGCGGGGGATACAATGAGCAGTTCTTC,CATSRGSSGGYNEQFF
-,-,TRBV7-9,TRBJ2-7,TGTGCCAGCAGCTTAAATCCCAGGGTGGGCTCCGAGCAGTACTTC,CASSLNPRVGSEQYF
-,-,TRBV19,TRBJ1-2,TGTGCCCGAGAGGACGGGCGAACTATTAAGGGCTACACCTTC,CAREDGRTIKGYTF
TRBD1,-,TRBV6-5,TRBJ2-7,TGTGCCAGCAGTATTCGTTGGGACAGAACCTACGAGCAGTACTTC,CASSIRWDRTYEQYF
-,-,TRBV27,TRBJ1-1,TGTGCCAGCAGGAGGGTAACATCCTTCGAAGCTTTCTTT,CASRRVTSFEAFF
-,once,TRBV7-2,TRBJ1-5,TGTGCCAGCAGCTCCTACGGCAGGGTGAGCAATCAGCCCCAGCATTTT,CASSSYGRVSNQPQHF
-,-,TRBV7-9,TRBJ2-3,TGTGCCAGCAGCTTAAGGACACCCGGGGATACGCAGTATTTT,CASSLRTPGDTQYF
-,medium-sized,TRBV7-2,TRBJ1-1,TGTGCCAGCAGCTTAGCGGTCGAGGGTATCACTGAAGCTTTCTTT,CASSLAVEGITEAFF
-,-,TRBV4-3,TRBJ1-2,TGCGCCAGCAGCCAAGATTTGCAGAGGGGCTATGGCTACACCTTC,CASSQDLQRGYGYTF
-,-,TRBV2,TRBJ1-6,TGTGCCAGCATCGGACGGTCCTATAATTCACCCCTCCACTTT,CASIGRSYNSPLHF
-,-,TRBV10-2,TRBJ1-1,TGCGCCAGCAGTGAGTCGGGGAGTACTGAAGCTTTCTTT,CASSESGSTEAFF
TRBD2,-,TRBV4-1,TRBJ2-1,TGCGCCAGCAGCCAAGTAGGTCTAGCGGGGGGCCCCCCTTCCTACAATGAGCAGTTCTTC,CASSQVGLAGGPPSYNEQFF
TRBD1,medium-sized,TRBV14,TRBJ1-2,TGTGCCAGCAGCCCCCCCCGGACAGGGGCCACCGTCGGCTATGGCTACACCTTC,CASSPPRTGATVGYGYTF
TRBD1,once,TRBV6-1,TRBJ1-3,TGTGCCAGCAGTGAAGCGACAGGGTCATCTGGAAACACCATATATTTT,CASSEATGSSGNTIYF